This is a list of T cell receptor beta chains from one sample in a study of CD8+ T cells in alopecia areata. Sequencing was performed with immunoSEQ multiplex PCR; in TCRdb, only in-frame clones are kept and a portion is missing. The sample holds more than 200,000 clones; approximately 47% are singletons and the top ten take approximately 2.4%. Here the sequenced sample was CD4+ T cells sorted from blood, taken at approximately week 36, from a patient treated with tofacitinib. The receptors here all came from a human donor with alopecia areata. Each CDR3 is given with its conserved first and last residue.

V: TRBV27; J: TRBJ2-7; CDR3: CASSLFTSGSEYEQYF
V: TRBV9; J: TRBJ1-1; CDR3: CASSVVPDTEAFF
V: TRBV2; J: TRBJ2-7; CDR3: CASSEIGRAGEQYF
V: TRBV29-1; J: TRBJ1-4; CDR3: CSVQEGSGEKLFF
V: TRBV30; J: TRBJ2-7; CDR3: CAWSEAPPSYEQYF
V: TRBV10-3; J: TRBJ2-7; CDR3: CAIGQGTSGGLLQYF
V: TRBV7-2; J: TRBJ2-5; CDR3: CASSPGTGALQETQYF
V: TRBV30; J: TRBJ2-4; CDR3: CAWSRTLEDWNKNIQYF
V: TRBV4-2; J: TRBJ2-1; CDR3: CASSQDLGDRDRNEQFF
V: TRBV14; J: TRBJ2-7; CDR3: CASSHPGRTYEQYF
V: TRBV2; J: TRBJ2-7; CDR3: CASSAARQSHEQYF
V: TRBV18; J: TRBJ1-5; CDR3: CASSPNVAQGQPQHF
V: TRBV11-2; J: TRBJ2-7; CDR3: CASSRDRNSYEQYF
V: TRBV10-3; J: TRBJ2-5; CDR3: CAISESKGLQTQYF
V: TRBV29-1; J: TRBJ2-3; CDR3: CSVSYLAGGLGDTQYF
V: TRBV7-9; J: TRBJ1-2; CDR3: CASTLANLGYTF
V: TRBV6-5; J: TRBJ1-2; CDR3: CASSYRDGYGGYTF
V: TRBV5-4; J: TRBJ2-3; CDR3: CASSARDRGNTDTQYF
V: TRBV29-1; J: TRBJ2-3; CDR3: CSVPWTGIRDTQYF
V: TRBV4-1; J: TRBJ2-4; CDR3: CASSQDRVGRAGSSIQYF
V: TRBV2; J: TRBJ2-7; CDR3: CASRSMTAGPYEQYF
V: TRBV2; J: TRBJ1-1; CDR3: CASTGAGETEAFF
V: TRBV15; J: TRBJ2-3; CDR3: CATSRDRDTQYF
V: TRBV30; J: TRBJ2-2; CDR3: CAWSVRRLLYTGELFF
V: TRBV27; J: TRBJ2-7; CDR3: CASNPSRGYEQYF
V: TRBV29-1; J: TRBJ2-4; CDR3: CSVEDRSGRSGAKNIQYF
V: TRBV6-1; J: TRBJ2-3; CDR3: CASRRGTDTQYF
V: TRBV5-6; J: TRBJ1-5; CDR3: CASSLGGPRGQPQHF
V: TRBV11-2; J: TRBJ2-5; CDR3: CASSLGTSEGTQYF
V: TRBV6-5; J: TRBJ2-7; CDR3: CASSSQQGYEQYF
V: TRBV2; J: TRBJ2-7; CDR3: CASSSAGGFAYEQYF
V: TRBV29-1; J: TRBJ2-1; CDR3: CRKDDSGRAEGTYNEQFF